These 5 T cell receptor beta chains share one sample of origin, sequenced in a study of shared clonotypes between healthy human individuals. The method was immunoSEQ multiplex PCR; TCRdb's version includes in-frame clones alone and lacks a portion of them. This table holds hundreds of thousands of clones, less than 80% found once. The specimen sequenced was memory CD4+ T cells sorted from blood. The sample's subset: CD45RA-negative fraction. The receptor source for this set is a woman aged 25 to 39 in good health.

This clone was seen only once. The chain recombines TRBV18 with TRBJ1-1; possible D gene TRBD1, 6 bases. V lost 4 bases, J lost 1 base, and 7 bases lay in between. CDR3 size: 13 residues. Germline lookup yields CDR1 KGHSH and CDR2 LQKENI. CDR3 in amino acids: CASSQGGNTEAFF. The CDR3 DNA sequence: TGTGCCAGCTCACAAGGGGGGAACACTGAAGCTTTCTTT. Full variable domain (outside the CDR3, taken from reference TRBV18 and TRBJ1-1): NAGVMQNPRHLVRRRGQEARLRCSPMKGHSHVYWYRQLPEEGLKFMVYLQKENIIDESGMPKERFSAEFPKEGPSILRIQQVVRGDSAAYFCASSQGGNTEAFFGQGTRLTVV.

With regard to this clone: Given a much more abundant clone one base away, this may be a read error. The gene calls are TRBV2 and TRBJ2-1, with unresolved D. V was trimmed by 4 bases and J by 5 bases, leaving 3 bases between them. Germline lookup yields CDR1 SNHLY and CDR2 FYNNEI. The CDR3 sequence is 11 residues long. The CDR3 coding sequence is TGTGCCAGCAGTGTTCACAATGAGCAGTTCTTC. This codes for CASSVHNEQFF.

This rearrangement joins TRBV5-6 to TRBJ2-5, with D perhaps matching TRBD2 (5 bases). Germline CDR1 is SGHDT and CDR2 is YYEEEE. V was shortened by 2 bases and J by 1 base, with 12 bases between the two germline ends. There are 15 residues in the CDR3. The CDR3 sequence: CASSLGRTFQETQYF. Here the CDR3 DNA reads TGTGCCAGCAGCTTAGGTCGGACTTTCCAAGAGACCCAGTACTTC.

This sequence joins TRBV5-1 and TRBJ2-6; D is uncertain. Germline-derived CDR1 and CDR2 are SGHRS and YFSETQ. Trimming took off 4 bases at V and 4 bases at J, with 18 bases between the two ends. The CDR3 totals 17 residues. The CDR3 is CASSVHNIASGANVLTF. DNA of the CDR3: TGCGCCAGCAGCGTGCATAATATAGCCTCGGGGGCCAACGTCCTGACTTTC.

The rearrangement uses TRBV2 and TRBJ1-1; 7 positions agree with TRBD1. This CDR3 has 15 amino acids. Germline CDR1 reads SNHLY; CDR2 reads FYNNEI. Trimming at V came to 7 bases and at J to 3 bases, leaving 11 bases not matched to a gene. Here the CDR3 reads CASTIWGQTYTEAFF. CDR3 nucleotides: TGTGCCAGCACGATTTGGGGACAGACCTACACTGAAGCTTTCTTT.